This T cell receptor beta chain was observed in a study of cytomegalovirus exposure and HLA in healthy donors (TCRdb year 2017). Notes on the research overall: A later analysis indicated that the 100 to 150 validation repertoires were generated on the platform also employed for the approximately 700 repertoires of the first cohort. High-throughput TCR immunosequencing, statistical association of individual TCRs with disease status, and machine learning were combined to predict cytomegalovirus infection status. Besides the first cohort of hundreds of subjects, a separate validation cohort made up of 120 different subjects was used. The study aimed to test whether signatures of past pathogen exposure could be identified by cataloging public T cell receptors.

About this clone itself: Its recognized antigen is unknown. One end of the junction does not line up with germline, which may come from a read error.

Libraries were made using the immunoSEQ multiplex PCR assay. Turning to the authors' computational methods: A statistical classification framework was built to diagnose cytomegalovirus status from the catalog of TCR beta chain sequences. Here the immuneACCESS table is served through TCRdb, limited to in-frame sequences with V and J called. Missing clones are a known gap in these copies; in checked studies unresolved V genes cover under half, and the rest lacks a known reason. D and trimming come from the DNA, and the V and J calls and clone size come from that table. Counted in this sample were some 170,000 clones; around 96% of them appeared once. The ten largest account for more than 0.7% of the sample. Study-level results and caveats: The validation cohort had no HLA typing available for a later analysis, so co-occurrence within that cohort was assessed over all 120 or so repertoires. Of the cluster scores, roughly 95% were above 0 in a later analysis, which found that TCRs clustered in the first cohort also tended to co-occur in the 120 validation repertoires. The authors suggested that the approach could potentially be extended to other disease states and immunological phenotypes. In both the original and validation cohorts, the classifier was reported to diagnose cytomegalovirus status with high specificity and sensitivity. Most TCR sequences were seen in very few donors, while some public TCRs were found in many individuals. In the study, about 150 TCR beta chains were listed as associated with cytomegalovirus. A few of the identified cytomegalovirus-associated TCR beta chains were confirmed in vitro to be specific for cytomegalovirus antigens.

Including cysteine and phenylalanine, the CDR3 has 14 amino acids. Of all the DNA, just the CDR3 is kept, 42 bases in frame from base 1. The germline V gene provides CDR1 SGHTA and CDR2 FQGNSA. Separate from the roughly 660-subject first cohort, the validation cohort of over 90 subjects was the group to which the donors belonged. Input material: PBMCs. The rearrangement joined TRBV7-2 to TRBJ2-7, with TRBD2 matching 8 junction bases. The clonotype comes from a young woman in good health and CMV-seronegative. The nucleotide sequence reads as follows: TGTGCCAGCAGCAGTACTAGCGGTTCCTCCGAGCAGTACTTC. Its translation reads: CASSSTSGSSEQYF. The reference TRBV7-2 and TRBJ2-7 proteins fill in what lies around the CDR3, so the full variable domain reads GAGVSQSPSNKVTEKGKDVELRCDPISGHTALYWYRQSLGQGLEFLIYFQGNSAPDKSGLPSDRFSAERTGGSVSTLTIQRTQQEDSAVYLCASSSTSGSSEQYFGPGTRLTVT.